This record looks at one TCR beta chain sequence and its context. These data originate in a study of blood T cell repertoires in COVID-19. Study information: From T cells, B-cell-depleted T cells, or PBMCs came the material, which was cDNA or gDNA.

Repertoires were generated with immunoSEQ multiplex PCR, while TCRdb's copy carries only in-frame clones and drops some. Among fewer than 45,000 clones listed, 90% were seen once. This CDR3 comprises 13 residues. Germline V gene data show CDR1 as ENHRY and CDR2 as SYGVKD. Trimming removed 3 bases at V and 3 bases at J, with 9 bases between. The chain combines TRBV10-3 with TRBJ2-7, with a weak D call TRBD1 (5 bases). The specimen was peripheral blood. The sequence was obtained from a human donor in a cohort sampled during active COVID-19. The CDR3 loop reads CAISEGAYYEQYF. The CDR3 DNA reads as TGTGCCATCAGTGAAGGGGCCTACTACGAGCAGTACTTC.